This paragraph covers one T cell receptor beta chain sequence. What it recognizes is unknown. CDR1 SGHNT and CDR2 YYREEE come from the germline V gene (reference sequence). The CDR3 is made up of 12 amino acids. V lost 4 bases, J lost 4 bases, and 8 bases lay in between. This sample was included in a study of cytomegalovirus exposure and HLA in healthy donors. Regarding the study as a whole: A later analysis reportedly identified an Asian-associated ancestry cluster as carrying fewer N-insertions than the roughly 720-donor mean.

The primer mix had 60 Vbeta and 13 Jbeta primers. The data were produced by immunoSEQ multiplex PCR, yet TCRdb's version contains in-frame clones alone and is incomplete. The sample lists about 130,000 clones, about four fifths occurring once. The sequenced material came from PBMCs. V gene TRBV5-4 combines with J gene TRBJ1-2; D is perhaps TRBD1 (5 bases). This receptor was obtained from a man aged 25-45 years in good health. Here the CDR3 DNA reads TGTGCCAGCAGCGCGGGACTCTATGGCTACACCTTC. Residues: CASSAGLYGYTF.